This T cell receptor beta chain was sequenced in a study of beta chain features in type 1 diabetes. Study-wide results and limits: In cDNA sequencing, cells with high TCR expression could be over-represented. Lower insertion and higher deletion counts appeared at VDJ junctions in type 1 diabetes patients.

The CDR3 contains 16 residues. As for this clone: Its antigen is still unknown.

The isolated RNA, all of it, was reverse transcribed, so expressed TCRB transcripts were what got sequenced. The protocol was immunoSEQ multiplex PCR, while the TCRdb copy is restricted to in-frame clones and leaves out a portion. The profile shows roughly 180,000 clones, about 13% of them singletons. The sequenced sample consisted of central memory CD4+ T cells from blood. This receptor was taken from a woman in her late teens or twenties in good health. V gene TRBV21-1 combines with J gene TRBJ1-2; the table assigns TRBD1, which was not confirmed against the DNA. TRBV21-1 represents a pseudogene. The CDR3 nucleotides read TGTGCCAGCAGCAAAAGCCGGGACAGGGGTCCGGATGGCTACACCTTC. Protein product: CASSKSRDRGPDGYTF.